One sample yielded the 11 T cell receptor beta chains listed below, sequenced in a study of shared clonotypes between healthy human individuals. Here immunoSEQ multiplex PCR was the method, and the copy in TCRdb shows in-frame clones only, minus some. The sample includes approximately 2,000,000 clones, roughly 92% of them seen just once. Sequenced input: naive CD4+ T cells from PBMCs. Described subset: CD45RA+ positively selected. The receptors stem from a young man in good health. Some clones in this sample may be carry-over from other donors' samples.

The chain couples TRBV6-5 to TRBJ1-1, with D perhaps TRBD1 (6 bases). The CDR3 is 14 amino acids. The germline V gene has CDR1 MNHEY and CDR2 SVGAGI. V lost 4 bases, J lost 6 bases, and 15 bases lay in between. The CDR3 region has the DNA TGTGCCAGCAGTTCTTTCACAGGGAGGTCTGAAGCTTTCTTT. Its protein is CASSSFTGRSEAFF.

This clone is a singleton in its sample. The V call is TRBV29-1, the J call TRBJ2-7, with 8 bases matching TRBD2. Looked up from germline, CDR1 is SQVTM and CDR2 is ANQGSEA. V lost 4 bases, J lost 4 bases, and 9 bases stayed unmatched. CDR3 length: 14 residues. The CDR3 loop is CSVVPPGGRYEQYF. Written as DNA, the CDR3 is TGCAGCGTTGTCCCCCCGGGCGGGAGGTACGAGCAGTACTTC.

The chain couples TRBV4-2 to TRBJ1-1; TRBD1 aligns across 9 bases. CDR3 length equals 15 residues. After removal of 6 bases from V and 0 bases from J, the junction contained 5 bases not matched to a gene. Germline V gene data show CDR1 as LGHNA and CDR2 as YNFKEQ. CDR3 region: CASRGQGLLNTEAFF. The CDR3 coding sequence is TGTGCCAGCAGGGGACAGGGCCTCTTGAACACTGAAGCTTTCTTT.

This chain joins TRBV9 and TRBJ2-7; 8 nucleotides agree with TRBD2. J lost 3 bases, V lost 0 bases, and 8 bases had no gene match. Germline V lookup: CDR1 SGDLS, CDR2 YYNGEE. The CDR3 sequence is 16 residues long. The CDR3 bases are TGTGCCAGCAGCGTAGCGGGGGTAGCGGGAAACTACGAGCAGTACTTC. Translation gives CASSVAGVAGNYEQYF.

The chain couples TRBV28 to TRBJ1-5, with TRBD1 as a possible D gene (5 bases). The CDR3 is 15 residues long. Trimming removed 0 bases from V and 4 bases from J, with 10 bases in between. The V gene's germline CDR1 is MDHEN and CDR2 SYDVKM. For the CDR3, the DNA is TGTGCCAGCAGTTTATGGCAGGGAGGTAATCAGCCCCAGCATTTT. This encodes CASSLWQGGNQPQHF.

This rearrangement joins TRBV5-1 to TRBJ2-2, with D perhaps matching TRBD2 (5 bases). Between the trimmed V and J ends, which lost 4 bases and 0 bases, there was a span of 10 bases. This CDR3 has 15 amino acids. Germline V gene data show CDR1 as SGHRS and CDR2 as YFSETQ. The CDR3 spells CASSKAASNTGELFF. DNA of the CDR3: TGCGCCAGCAGCAAAGCGGCTTCGAACACCGGGGAGCTGTTTTTT.

This chain uses TRBV7-2 with TRBJ2-7; D ambiguous. The V end was cut by 1 base, the J end by 0 bases, with 7 bases between. Germline CDR1 is SGHTA and CDR2 is FQGNSA. The CDR3 consists of 14 residues. The CDR3 DNA sequence: TGTGCCAGCAGCTTAGACCAGAGCTCCTACGAGCAGTACTTC. Amino acid sequence: CASSLDQSSYEQYF.

This sequence joins TRBV19 and TRBJ2-7; D is undetermined. Germline V gives CDR1 LNHDA, CDR2 SQIVND (reference sequence). The CDR3 extends over 14 amino acids. Trimming removed 3 bases from V and 8 bases from J, with 17 bases in between. The CDR3 bases are TGTGCCAGTAGTATTCTAATGGACCCTCAAAAGCAGTACTTC. Translating it yields CASSILMDPQKQYF.

This clone was observed a single time. The chain couples TRBV19 to TRBJ2-7; no clear D. This CDR3 comprises 12 residues. Trimming stripped 4 bases from V and 7 bases from J, with 11 bases between. Germline V lookup: CDR1 LNHDA, CDR2 SQIVND (reference sequence). The CDR3: CASSTTNREQYF. The DNA for the CDR3 is TGTGCCAGTAGTACGACCAACAGAGAGCAGTACTTC.

The rearrangement uses TRBV5-1 and TRBJ2-1; perhaps D is TRBD1 or TRBD2 (5 bases each). Trimming left V 1 base short and J 7 bases short, with 12 bases between. CDR3 length equals 14 residues. Germline V gene data show CDR1 as SGHRS and CDR2 as YFSETQ. The CDR3 DNA sequence: TGCGCCAGCAGCTTGCCGGGGCAAGCTAATGAGCAGTTCTTC. This sequence encodes CASSLPGQANEQFF.

The chain joins TRBV9 to TRBJ2-3; D is unresolved. The CDR3 is 14 residues long. Trimming took off 5 bases at V and 0 bases at J, with 10 bases between the two ends. CDR1 SGDLS and CDR2 YYNGEE come from the germline V gene. This CDR3 is CASSLQLSTDTQYF. CDR3 nucleotides: TGTGCCAGCAGTTTACAGTTAAGCACAGATACGCAGTATTTT.